The 28 T cell receptor beta chains given below trace back to one sample, sequenced in a study of OX40 agonist ivuxolimab in advanced cancers. Repertoires were generated with immunoSEQ multiplex PCR, while TCRdb's copy carries only in-frame clones and drops some. Here the sample spans approximately 70,000 clones, around four fifths being singletons. Sequencing used CD4+ or CD8+ T cells sorted from blood, obtained in a trial of the OX40 agonist ivuxolimab. These TCRs come from an adult with an advanced solid tumor such as melanoma, head and neck, liver or kidney cancer.

The chain uses TRBV30 and TRBJ2-1; D gene unclear. This CDR3 region has 12 residues. Between the trimmed V and J ends, which lost 5 bases and 7 bases, there was a span of 12 bases. Germline V CDR1 and CDR2: GTSNPN, SVGIG (reference sequence). The CDR3 DNA sequence: TGTGCCTGGGAATTACTCGGGAATGAGCAGTTCTTC. It codes for CAWELLGNEQFF.

Only a few counts were recorded for this clone. This sequence joins TRBV11-2 and TRBJ2-7; TRBD2 matches 9 bases. Germline V gene lookup returns CDR1 SGHAT and CDR2 FQNNGV. V was pared by 5 bases and J by 2 bases, with 7 bases of the junction left unmatched. The CDR3 is 15 residues long. CDR3 residues: CASSPQAGGPYEQYF. In nucleotides, the CDR3 is TGTGCCAGCAGCCCTCAGGCGGGAGGGCCCTACGAGCAGTACTTC. Full variable domain (outside the CDR3, taken from reference TRBV11-2 and TRBJ2-7): EAGVAQSPRYKIIEKRQSVAFWCNPISGHATLYWYQQILGQGPKLLIQFQNNGVVDDSQLPKDRFSAERLKGVDSTLKIQPAKLEDSAVYLCASSPQAGGPYEQYFGPGTRLTVT.

The gene calls are TRBV7-6 and TRBJ2-5, with a tentative D call TRBD2 (6 bases). Germline V gene data show CDR1 as SGHVS and CDR2 as FNYEAQ. This CDR3 has 15 amino acids. V shed 7 bases and J shed 5 bases, with 20 bases lying between them. The CDR3 bases are TGTGCCAGCACCCCGGCGGGTTCGGCGGGGGAGACCCAGTACTTC. Its translation is CASTPAGSAGETQYF.

This chain links TRBV5-6 with TRBJ1-2; 7 bases align to TRBD1. CDR1 SGHDT and CDR2 YYEEEE come from the germline V gene. The CDR3 spans 12 residues. Losses at the gene ends were 7 bases for V and 4 bases for J; bases not matched to a gene: 4. The CDR3 nucleotides read TGTGCCAGCGTCCACAGGGGCTATGGCTACACCTTC. This translates into CASVHRGYGYTF.

CDR3 residues: CASSLALGNEQFF. CDR3 sequence (DNA): TGTGCCAGCAGCTTAGCGTTAGGCAATGAGCAGTTCTTC. V is TRBV7-9 and J is TRBJ2-1; D uncertain. The ends were cut back, 0 bases at V and 6 bases at J, with 6 bases in the middle. The CDR3 contains 13 residues. The germline V gene has CDR1 SEHNR and CDR2 FQNEAQ (reference sequence).

This sequence joins TRBV28 and TRBJ1-1; D unclear. Trimming stripped 5 bases from V and 5 bases from J, with 9 bases between. The CDR3 has 12 amino acids. Germline assignment: CDR1 MDHEN and CDR2 SYDVKM. The CDR3 here is CASSNRITEAFF. The CDR3 coding sequence is TGTGCCAGCAGTAACCGGATAACTGAAGCTTTCTTT.

The rearrangement links TRBV19 to TRBJ2-7, with TRBD1 matching 9 bases. This CDR3 contains 13 residues. V trimming: 5 bases; J trimming: 5 bases; junction bases outside the gene matches: 4. Per germline, CDR1 LNHDA and CDR2 SQIVND (reference sequence). CDR3 protein: CASSLRTGDEQYF. The CDR3 region has the DNA TGTGCCAGTAGTTTGAGGACAGGGGACGAGCAGTACTTC. The complete variable domain, with remaining parts taken from reference TRBV19 and TRBJ2-7, reads DGGITQSPKYLFRKEGQNVTLSCEQNLNHDAMYWYRQDPGQGLRLIYYSQIVNDFQKGDIAEGYSVSREKKESFPLTVTSAQKNPTAFYLCASSLRTGDEQYFGPGTRLTVT.

The gene calls are TRBV29-1 and TRBJ1-1, with TRBD1 matching 8 bases. Trimming at V came to 4 bases and at J to 1 base, leaving 17 bases not matched to a gene. The CDR3 length is 18 residues. Germline CDR1 reads SQVTM; CDR2 reads ANQGSEA. The CDR3 loop reads CSVAILGQGLDGNTEAFF. The CDR3 DNA reads as TGCAGCGTTGCTATATTAGGACAGGGTCTAGATGGGAACACTGAAGCTTTCTTT.

The rearrangement joins TRBV28 to TRBJ1-2, with D hard to call. V was clipped by 1 base and J by 8 bases, with 17 bases between them. The CDR3 runs 15 residues. The germline V gene encodes CDR1 MDHEN and CDR2 SYDVKM. CDR3 sequence: CASSLLLGPRTGYTF. The CDR3, as DNA: TGTGCCAGCAGTTTATTGCTCGGGCCCCGAACCGGCTACACCTTC.

The gene calls are TRBV4-1 and TRBJ2-5, with D tentatively TRBD2 (5 bases). Germline lookup yields CDR1 MGHRA and CDR2 YSYEKL. V was pared by 4 bases and J by 5 bases, with 23 bases between. The CDR3 consists of 17 residues. The CDR3: CASSPRPVGSAGETQYF. In nucleotides, the CDR3 is TGCGCCAGCAGCCCCAGGCCCGTGGGGAGCGCAGGCGAGACCCAGTACTTC.

This rearrangement joins TRBV11-2 to TRBJ1-4; 8 positions agree with TRBD1. V dropped 5 bases and J dropped 8; count of bases not matched to a gene: 10. Germline V CDR1 and CDR2: SGHAT, FQNNGV. This CDR3 is built from 15 residues. The CDR3 loop reads CASSPLGQGEEKLFF. The CDR3 DNA reads as TGTGCCAGCAGCCCACTAGGACAGGGTGAGGAAAAACTGTTTTTT.

This sequence joins TRBV5-1 and TRBJ2-5; TRBD2 is a possible D gene (6 bases). V was clipped by 2 bases and J by 5 bases, with 16 bases between them. The V gene's germline CDR1 is SGHRS and CDR2 YFSETQ. The length of the CDR3 is 15 residues. CDR3 nucleotides: TGCGCCAGCAGCTTCACCGGGAGTGTAGGGGAGACCCAGTACTTC. It specifies CASSFTGSVGETQYF.

The table lists this clone with a few counts. This chain links TRBV29-1 with TRBJ1-4; 10 nucleotides line up with TRBD1. Germline V gives CDR1 SQVTM, CDR2 ANQGSEA. This CDR3 is 13 amino acids long. Losses at the gene ends were 5 bases for V and 8 bases for J; bases not matched to a gene: 5. The chain's CDR3 is CSVQKDRGEKLFF. The CDR3 DNA sequence: TGCAGCGTTCAAAAGGACAGGGGGGAAAAACTGTTTTTT. The variable domain in full, completed from reference TRBV29-1 and TRBJ1-4, reads SAVISQKPSRDICQRGTSLTIQCQVDSQVTMMFWYRQQPGQSLTLIATANQGSEATYESGFVIDKFPISRPNLTFSTLTVSNMSPEDSSIYLCSVQKDRGEKLFFGSGTQLSVL.

About this clone: The same CDR3 can be traced to other DNA sequences in this sample. The V gene is TRBV6-5, the J gene TRBJ2-3; no clear D gene. Trimming took 0 bases from V and 5 from J, leaving 3 bases between them. CDR3 length equals 12 residues. Germline loops: CDR1 MNHEY, CDR2 SVGAGI. The CDR3 sequence: CASSYSGDTQYF. The CDR3 nucleotides are TGTGCCAGCAGTTACTCCGGAGATACGCAGTATTTT.

The chain is built from TRBV28 and TRBJ2-1; D is uncertain. V was pared by 6 bases and J by 8 bases, with 20 bases between. From germline, CDR1 is MDHEN and CDR2 SYDVKM. The CDR3 runs to 15 residues. This chain's CDR3 is CASRSSGLYIHEQFF. The CDR3 DNA reads TGTGCCAGCAGGTCTTCGGGCCTGTATATCCATGAGCAGTTCTTC.

The genes are TRBV11-3 and TRBJ2-2, with D perhaps TRBD1 or TRBD2 (5 bases each). CDR3 size: 17 residues. Trimming shortened V by 5 bases and J by 4 bases, and 20 bases separated the two germline ends. In germline, CDR1 is SGHNT, CDR2 YENEEA. The CDR3: CASSPRSGGSGTGELFF. The CDR3 coding sequence is TGTGCCAGCAGCCCACGATCTGGGGGTTCGGGCACCGGGGAGCTGTTTTTT.

J is TRBJ1-4 and V is TRBV9; D call uncertain. This CDR3 comprises 14 residues. V was cut by 0 bases and J by 0 bases, with 3 bases left in between. Per the germline V gene, CDR1 is SGDLS and CDR2 is YYNGEE. CDR3 protein: CASSVDTTNEKLFF. CDR3 bases: TGTGCCAGCAGCGTAGATACAACTAATGAAAAACTGTTTTTT.

The chain links TRBV28 to TRBJ2-7, with 9 bases identical to TRBD1. From germline, CDR1 is MDHEN and CDR2 SYDVKM. The V gene end was trimmed by 2 bases and the J gene end by 5 bases; junction bases not matched to a gene: 10. The CDR3 is made up of 16 amino acids. CDR3 sequence (DNA): TGTGCCAGCAGTTTAACGCCGGGACAGGGTTTCGACGAGCAGTACTTC. Translated: CASSLTPGQGFDEQYF.

The V and J genes are TRBV18 and TRBJ2-5, with D unclear. V gave up 0 bases and J gave up 2 bases, with 4 bases separating them. The CDR3 runs to 13 residues. Germline lookup yields CDR1 KGHSH and CDR2 LQKENI. The CDR3 nucleotides read TGTGCCAGCTCACCACCCCAGCAAGAGACCCAGTACTTC. It specifies CASSPPQQETQYF.

The chain carries TRBV6-5 and TRBJ1-3; D might be TRBD1 (6 bases). The V and J ends lost 8 bases and 7 bases respectively, with 18 bases between them. The germline gives CDR1 MNHEY, CDR2 SVGAGI. There are 14 residues in the CDR3. This CDR3 is CASQKQGPWNTIYF. In nucleotides, the CDR3 is TGTGCCAGCCAAAAACAGGGCCCGTGGAACACCATATATTTT.

A remark on this clone: Mismatch with germline at one junction end may stem from a read error. The chain couples TRBV28 to TRBJ1-1; no firm D call. The CDR3 covers 12 residues. CDR1 is MDHEN and CDR2 is SYDVKM in the germline V gene. This CDR3 is CAGRRTGTEAFF. CDR3 DNA sequence: TGTGCCGGCAGACGGACTGGCACTGAAGCTTTCTTT.

The chain recombines TRBV28 with TRBJ1-1; D unclear. Germline values: CDR1 MDHEN, CDR2 SYDVKM. This CDR3 region has 12 residues. Trimming shortened V by 6 bases and J by 11 bases, and 16 bases separated the two germline ends. CDR3 sequence reads: CASSQRSFEAFF. CDR3 in DNA: TGTGCCAGCAGCCAGAGGTCGTTTGAGGCTTTCTTT.

The V call is TRBV7-9, the J call TRBJ2-3, with unresolved D. Germline CDR1 SEHNR, CDR2 FQNEAQ (reference sequence). The V end was cut by 2 bases, the J end by 0 bases, with 6 bases between. The CDR3 consists of 14 residues. The CDR3 bases are TGTGCCAGCAGCTTAACAAAGAGCACAGATACGCAGTATTTT. Its protein product is CASSLTKSTDTQYF.

The CDR3 bases are TGCGCCAGCAGCTTGACTAGCGGGGTCCCATCCGAGCAGTACGTC. Translated: CASSLTSGVPSEQYV. The chain links TRBV5-1 to TRBJ2-7, with TRBD2 matching 10 bases. The CDR3 covers 15 residues. From germline, CDR1 is SGHRS and CDR2 YFSETQ. The J segment lost 6 bases and the V segment lost 1 base, leaving 7 bases of the junction unmatched.

The gene calls are TRBV28 and TRBJ2-5; TRBD2 agrees at 15 bases. The CDR3 runs to 17 residues. V shed 5 bases and J 3 bases; nucleotides not matched to a gene: 7. Germline V gene lookup returns CDR1 MDHEN and CDR2 SYDVKM. CDR3 region: CASSPRTSGGVKETQYF. CDR3 coding DNA: TGTGCCAGCAGTCCCCGGACTAGCGGGGGGGTAAAAGAGACCCAGTACTTC. The whole variable domain, filled in from reference TRBV28 and TRBJ2-5, reads DVKVTQSSRYLVKRTGEKVFLECVQDMDHENMFWYRQDPGLGLRLIYFSYDVKMKEKGDIPEGYSVSREKKERFSLILESASTNQTSMYLCASSPRTSGGVKETQYFGPGTRLLVL.

J is TRBJ1-3 and V is TRBV11-3; D unclear. The V end lost 2 bases, the J end lost 0 bases, and 2 bases lay between the germline ends. Germline CDR1 and CDR2: SGHNT and YENEEA. The CDR3 runs to 13 residues. Here the CDR3 reads CASSLSSGNTIYF. In DNA, the CDR3 is TGTGCCAGCAGCTTATCCTCTGGAAACACCATATATTTT.

The chain employs TRBV15 and TRBJ1-1; 7 bases align to TRBD1. Germline V gene data show CDR1 as LNHNV and CDR2 as YYDKDF (reference sequence). The CDR3 has 14 residues. V shed 3 bases, J shed 6 bases, and the junction held 7 bases outside the gene matches. CDR3 sequence: CATSSGFTGAEAFF. As DNA, the CDR3 is TGTGCCACCAGCAGCGGTTTCACAGGGGCTGAAGCTTTCTTT.

The chain couples TRBV18 to TRBJ1-4; 10 bases fit TRBD1. CDR1 KGHSH and CDR2 LQKENI come from the germline V gene. This CDR3 region has 16 residues. Losses at the gene ends were 3 bases for V and 7 bases for J; bases not matched to a gene: 8. The CDR3 DNA reads TGTGCCAGCTCACCTCGGCCGGGACAGGGGAGTGAAAAACTGTTTTTT. Translated, it gives CASSPRPGQGSEKLFF.